These 18 T cell receptor beta chains were all obtained from the same sample, sequenced in a study of identical twins. TCRdb called the 5' RACE reads again in MiXCR, with one record for every CDR3 protein. The table shows 550,000 to 700,000 distinct CDR3 sequences, with 21% occurring only once. The sample also formed part of further work on T cells expressing NK-cell markers.

Sequenced sample: PBMCs. These receptors were obtained from a young woman in good health.

At least ten counts were recorded for this clonotype. The rearrangement links TRBV27 to TRBJ2-1; 9 bases align to TRBD2. V was clipped by 1 base and J by 4 bases; unmatched bases: 2. The CDR3 consists of 15 residues. CDR1 is MNHEY, CDR2 SMNVEV, per germline (reference sequence). The CDR3 spells CASSLWLAGYNEQFF. CDR3 DNA: TGTGCCAGCAGTTTATGGCTAGCGGGGTACAATGAGCAGTTCTTC.

In its sample, this clonotype was seen a few times. This chain uses TRBV9 with TRBJ1-6; D not certain. Trimming removed 4 bases at V and 0 bases at J, with 11 bases between. The CDR3 totals 16 residues. Germline CDR1 reads SGDLS; CDR2 reads YYNGEE. The CDR3 loop reads CASSLEPNSYNSPLHF. DNA for the CDR3: TGTGCCAGCAGCTTAGAGCCGAACTCCTATAATTCACCCCTCCACTTT.

This clonotype showed up just a few times. The chain combines TRBV20-1 with TRBJ1-1; tentative D call: TRBD1 (5 bases). V was trimmed by 3 bases and J by 4 bases, leaving 6 bases between them. This CDR3 spans 11 amino acids. Germline CDR1 is DFQATT and CDR2 is SNEGSKA (reference sequence). The CDR3 is CSASTGTEAFF. The CDR3 DNA reads TGCAGTGCTAGTACAGGCACTGAAGCTTTCTTT.

This clonotype has more than one count but fewer than ten. The chain is built from TRBV15 and TRBJ2-3; unclear D gene. Germline V gives CDR1 LNHNV, CDR2 YYDKDF (reference sequence). The ends were cut back, 3 bases at V and 8 bases at J, with 9 bases in the middle. The CDR3 totals 12 residues. The chain's CDR3 is CATSSRETTQYF. DNA for the CDR3: TGTGCCACCAGCAGCCGTGAGACTACGCAGTATTTT.

V gene TRBV20-1 combines with J gene TRBJ2-7, with D perhaps TRBD1 or TRBD2 (5 bases each). The CDR3 spans 10 residues. Trimming took off 7 bases at V and 5 bases at J, with 9 bases between the two ends. The germline gives CDR1 DFQATT, CDR2 SNEGSKA (reference sequence). The CDR3 nucleotides read TGCAGTGTCCGGGGCCACGAGCAGTACTTC. Translation: CSVRGHEQYF.

This clonotype turned up a few times. This chain uses TRBV6-2 or TRBV6-3 with TRBJ2-2, with D perhaps TRBD2 (6 bases). The CDR3 loop spans 16 amino acids. V gave up 4 bases and J gave up 7 bases, with 19 bases separating them. Germline V gives CDR1 MNHEY, CDR2 SVGEGT. CDR3 loop: CASSSRGGIQVGELFF. The CDR3 DNA sequence: TGTGCCAGCAGTTCCCGGGGAGGCATTCAGGTCGGGGAGCTGTTTTTT.

The chain couples TRBV7-2 to TRBJ2-7; 7 bases are a match to TRBD1. The V gene's germline CDR1 is SGHTA and CDR2 FQGNSA. V shed 2 bases, J shed 5 bases, and the junction held 3 bases outside the gene matches. The CDR3 runs 13 residues. The CDR3 protein is CASSLRQGNEQYF. The CDR3 coding sequence is TGTGCCAGCAGCTTAAGACAGGGTAACGAGCAGTACTTC.

This clonotype was seen more than once but under ten times. The J gene is TRBJ1-4, the V gene TRBV5-1; possibly TRBD1 for D (5 bases). The CDR3 runs 14 residues. Per germline, CDR1 SGHRS and CDR2 YFSETQ. The V end was cut by 2 bases, the J end by 8 bases, with 13 bases between. This CDR3 reads CASSFSQRGEKLFF. CDR3 nucleotide sequence: TGCGCCAGCAGCTTTTCACAGCGGGGGGAAAAACTGTTTTTT.

This clonotype was observed a few times. The chain has TRBV20-1 and TRBJ2-1; D is unclear. This CDR3 spans 15 amino acids. The germline V gene encodes CDR1 DFQATT and CDR2 SNEGSKA (reference sequence). With 0 bases removed from V and 8 bases from J, the gap between germline ends came to 17 bases. CDR3 loop: CSARDWSALADEQFF. The CDR3 nucleotides are TGCAGTGCTAGAGATTGGAGCGCCCTGGCGGATGAGCAGTTCTTC.

This chain connects TRBV12-3 or TRBV12-4 to TRBJ2-7; 9 nucleotides align to TRBD2. The CDR3 totals 15 residues. With 8 bases clipped from V and 4 bases from J, the junction kept 12 bases outside the gene matches. This chain's CDR3 is CASSTGTSKAYEQYF. The CDR3 DNA sequence: TGTGCCAGCTCGACCGGGACTAGCAAGGCGTACGAGCAGTACTTC.

This clonotype appeared a few times. This sequence joins TRBV12-3 or TRBV12-4 and TRBJ2-1; TRBD2 agrees at 11 bases. CDR3 length: 14 residues. The ends lost 6 bases at V and 10 bases at J; junction bases unmatched: 8. CDR3 sequence: CASSRTSGLREQFF. The CDR3 DNA reads TGTGCCAGCAGCAGGACTAGCGGGCTCAGGGAGCAGTTCTTC.

This clonotype was counted once. The chain carries TRBV27 and TRBJ1-1, with D possibly matching TRBD1 (5 bases). V lost 5 bases and J lost 0, with 25 bases in between. The CDR3 is made up of 19 amino acids. Germline CDR1 MNHEY, CDR2 SMNVEV (reference sequence). For the CDR3, the DNA is TGTGCCAGCAGTGTTAGGGGAAGGACTGCCCCTGTGGTGAACACTGAAGCTTTCTTT. It is translated as CASSVRGRTAPVVNTEAFF.

Only a few counts were recorded for this clonotype. The rearrangement uses TRBV25-1 and TRBJ2-7, with TRBD1 matching 9 bases. CDR1 MGHDK and CDR2 SYGVNS come from the germline V gene. With 3 bases clipped from V and 3 bases from J, the junction kept 6 bases outside the gene matches. This CDR3 has 15 residues. The CDR3 DNA follows: TGTGCCAGCAGTGACCCGGGACAGGGCGACTACGAGCAGTACTTC. It yields the protein CASSDPGQGDYEQYF.

The sample holds many counts of this clonotype. The V gene is TRBV12-3 or TRBV12-4, the J gene TRBJ2-2; the D is unclear. This CDR3 comprises 15 residues. The ends were cut back, 3 bases at V and 0 bases at J, with 8 bases in the middle. The CDR3 DNA is TGTGCCAGCAGTTTCGTAGCCACGAACACCGGGGAGCTGTTTTTT. As protein: CASSFVATNTGELFF.

The sample holds a few counts of this clonotype. The CDR3 protein is CASSQLAGLIYNEQFF. The CDR3, as DNA: TGTGCCAGCAGCCAATTAGCGGGCCTAATTTACAATGAGCAGTTCTTC. The chain has TRBV14 and TRBJ2-1, with 7 bases fitting TRBD2. Germline CDR1 SGHDN, CDR2 FVKESK. The CDR3 sequence is 16 residues long. Unmatched junction bases numbered 8, after V lost 2 bases and J lost 4 bases.

The chain joins TRBV5-1 to TRBJ2-7, with D possibly matching TRBD1 (5 bases). Trimming took 4 bases from V and 6 from J, leaving 17 bases between them. Looked up from germline, CDR1 is SGHRS and CDR2 is YFSETQ. The CDR3 length is 14 residues. In DNA, the CDR3 is TGCGCCAGCAGCCCCCCCCAGGGAATGGGCGAGCAGTACTTC. Its protein product is CASSPPQGMGEQYF. Filled out from reference TRBV5-1 and TRBJ2-7, the complete variable domain reads KAGVTQTPRYLIKTRGQQVTLSCSPISGHRSVSWYQQTPGQGLQFLFEYFSETQRNKGNFPGRFSGRQFSNSRSEMNVSTLELGDSALYLCASSPPQGMGEQYFGPGTRLTVT.

The chain recombines TRBV20-1 with TRBJ2-1, with 7 bases identical to TRBD2. With V trimmed by 5 bases and J by 4 bases, 14 bases remained unmatched. The germline V gene has CDR1 DFQATT and CDR2 SNEGSKA (reference sequence). This CDR3 is 16 amino acids long. The CDR3 spells CSAPKPGGGTYNEQFF. CDR3 DNA sequence: TGCAGTGCTCCTAAACCCGGGGGAGGGACTTACAATGAGCAGTTCTTC.

This chain connects TRBV6-1 to TRBJ1-5; 9 bases agree with TRBD1. V shed 6 bases, J shed 6 bases, and the junction held 9 bases outside the gene matches. The CDR3 contains 15 residues. Germline loops: CDR1 MNHNS, CDR2 SASEGT. DNA of the CDR3: TGTGCCAGCAGCACGGGACAGGGAATCGGTCAGCCCCAGCATTTT. It codes for CASSTGQGIGQPQHF.